This T cell receptor beta chain was profiled in a study of glioma-infiltrating T cells after dendritic cell vaccination. V was clipped by 0 bases and J by 1 base, with 13 bases between them. Germline CDR1 and CDR2: MNHEY and SVGAGI. The CDR3 contains 16 residues. Assay: immunoSEQ multiplex PCR; the TCRdb copy retains only in-frame clones and omits some. This sample has about 49,000 clones, with 85% found just once. Sequenced material: blood, taken before dendritic cell vaccination. The TCR originated in a human donor with glioblastoma. The chain couples TRBV6-5 to TRBJ2-7; TRBD1 is a possible D gene (5 bases). In nucleotides, the CDR3 is TGTGCCAGCAGTTACTCGTCTCAGGGCTATTCCTACGAGCAGTACTTC. Protein: CASSYSSQGYSYEQYF.